This T cell receptor (beta chain) was obtained from a study of response to subunit inactivated influenza vaccine. This clonotype has at least ten counts. Its antigen is unknown. The CDR3 spans 16 residues. Germline values: CDR1 LGHNA, CDR2 YSLEER. V lost 2 bases, J lost 3 bases, and 17 bases lay in between. Study outcomes and limitations: Authors suggested that a seasonal influenza vaccination recruits few new T cells each time.

TCRdb re-called the RT-PCR reads through MiXCR, storing one row per CDR3 protein. The table includes roughly 670,000 distinct CDR3 sequences, around 15% detected once. The sequence was obtained from a man between 45 and 60 years old who received an inactivated influenza vaccine. The gene calls are TRBV4-3 and TRBJ2-7, with D perhaps assigned TRBD1 or TRBD2 (5 bases each). The sample here was PBMCs from blood, taken 14 days before vaccination. As DNA, the CDR3 is TGCGCCAGCAGCCAAAATATCCCGGGACCCAACTACGAGCAGTACTTC. It specifies CASSQNIPGPNYEQYF.